A selection of T cell receptor beta chains follows, all from one sample in a study of blood T cell repertoires in COVID-19. The method was immunoSEQ multiplex PCR; TCRdb's version includes in-frame clones alone and lacks a portion of them. The sample yields 330,000 or so clones, roughly 87% seen once. What was sequenced was peripheral blood. These receptors all stem from a woman between 55 and 75 years old with COVID-19, enrolled during active disease. Each CDR3 is given with its conserved first and last residue. The order of the fields is clone size, J gene, V gene, D gene, CDR3 length, CDR3 protein, CDR3 DNA. D genes are given only for firm matches. A row's size may be missing; if present it is once, few, many or a size class.

size: NA; J: TRBJ2-7; V: TRBV19; D: NA; length: 15; CDR3: CASSKGRVTAGEQYF; DNA: TGTGCCAGTAGTAAGGGAAGGGTTACGGCGGGCGAGCAGTACTTC
size: NA; J: TRBJ2-7; V: TRBV28; D: NA; length: 12; CDR3: CASTGQPYEQYF; DNA: TGTGCCAGCACCGGACAGCCCTACGAGCAGTACTTC
size: NA; J: TRBJ1-3; V: TRBV25-1; D: TRBD1; length: 15; CDR3: CASSEVTGSGNTIYF; DNA: TGTGCCAGCAGTGAAGTGACAGGGTCTGGAAACACCATATATTTT
size: NA; J: TRBJ1-4; V: TRBV6-4; D: NA; length: 13; CDR3: CASSKDRGEKLFF; DNA: TGTGCCAGCAGTAAGGATAGGGGAGAAAAACTGTTTTTT
size: few; J: TRBJ2-3; V: TRBV7-9; D: TRBD2; length: 15; CDR3: CASSLVAGGSDTQYF; DNA: TGTGCCAGCAGCTTAGTAGCGGGGGGCTCAGATACGCAGTATTTT
size: NA; J: TRBJ1-1; V: TRBV28; D: TRBD1; length: 15; CDR3: CASSSGTGVNTEAFF; DNA: TGTGCCAGCAGTTCCGGGACAGGAGTGAACACTGAAGCTTTCTTT
size: NA; J: TRBJ1-6; V: TRBV6-5; D: TRBD1; length: 15; CDR3: CASSYLDRDISPLHF; DNA: TGTGCCAGCAGTTACCTCGACAGGGACATTTCACCCCTCCACTTT
size: NA; J: TRBJ1-5; V: TRBV5-1; D: NA; length: 14; CDR3: CASSFLGGNQPQHF; DNA: TGCGCCAGCAGCTTCTTAGGGGGAAATCAGCCCCAGCATTTT
size: NA; J: TRBJ2-7; V: TRBV7-8; D: NA; length: 17; CDR3: CASSLVRSGFGSYEQYF; DNA: TGTGCCAGCAGCTTAGTTCGGAGCGGGTTTGGCTCCTACGAGCAGTACTTC
size: NA; J: TRBJ2-3; V: TRBV4-2; D: NA; length: 15; CDR3: CASSQPQGGIDTQYF; DNA: TGTGCCAGCAGCCAACCACAGGGGGGGATAGATACGCAGTATTTT
size: NA; J: TRBJ1-2; V: TRBV4-1; D: NA; length: 16; CDR3: CASSREIRREGYGYTF; DNA: TGCGCCAGCAGCCGAGAAATCCGGAGGGAGGGCTATGGCTACACCTTC
size: NA; J: TRBJ2-5; V: TRBV19; D: TRBD2; length: 14; CDR3: CASRPTSGQETQYF; DNA: TGTGCCAGTAGACCTACTAGCGGACAAGAGACCCAGTACTTC
size: once; J: TRBJ2-3; V: TRBV5-4; D: NA; length: 18; CDR3: CASSLDGLQAGLTDTQYF; DNA: TGTGCCAGCAGCTTGGATGGGCTTCAAGCGGGCCTCACAGATACGCAGTATTTT
size: NA; J: TRBJ1-3; V: TRBV7-2; D: NA; length: 15; CDR3: CASSLPGWSGNTIYF; DNA: TGTGCCAGCAGCTTACCAGGGTGGTCTGGAAACACCATATATTTT
size: few; J: TRBJ1-1; V: TRBV19; D: NA; length: 16; CDR3: CASSSHGYSGGTEAFF; DNA: TGTGCCAGTAGCTCCCACGGGTACTCGGGGGGTACTGAAGCTTTCTTT
size: NA; J: TRBJ1-1; V: TRBV18; D: NA; length: 14; CDR3: CASSPFRGNTEAFF; DNA: TGTGCCAGCTCACCATTCAGGGGGAACACTGAAGCTTTCTTT
size: NA; J: TRBJ1-6; V: TRBV27; D: TRBD1; length: 15; CDR3: CASSARQGANSPLHF; DNA: TGTGCCAGCAGTGCACGACAGGGAGCTAATTCACCCCTCCACTTT
size: NA; J: TRBJ1-1; V: TRBV10-1; D: NA; length: 14; CDR3: CASSESQVTGEAFF; DNA: TGCGCCAGCAGTGAGTCGCAAGTTACAGGGGAAGCTTTCTTT
size: NA; J: TRBJ1-1; V: TRBV7-3; D: NA; length: 14; CDR3: CASSYSTENTEAFF; DNA: TGTGCCAGCAGTTACTCGACAGAAAACACTGAAGCTTTCTTT
size: NA; J: TRBJ1-3; V: TRBV9; D: TRBD1; length: 14; CDR3: CASSGTGSGNTIYF; DNA: TGTGCCAGCAGTGGGACAGGGTCTGGAAACACCATATATTTT
size: NA; J: TRBJ1-2; V: TRBV29-1; D: TRBD1; length: 12; CDR3: CSVEGTGDGYTF; DNA: TGCAGCGTAGAAGGGACAGGGGATGGCTACACCTTC
size: NA; J: TRBJ1-1; V: TRBV27; D: NA; length: 14; CDR3: CASSLGTPNTEAFF; DNA: TGTGCCAGCAGTCTCGGGACACCGAACACTGAAGCTTTCTTT
size: once; J: TRBJ1-5; V: TRBV12-3/TRBV12-4; D: NA; length: 12; CDR3: CASTRANQPQHF; DNA: TGTGCCAGCACCCGAGCCAATCAGCCCCAGCATTTT
size: NA; J: TRBJ2-5; V: TRBV6-6; D: TRBD2; length: 13; CDR3: CASQLAGQETQYF; DNA: TGTGCCAGCCAACTAGCGGGACAAGAGACCCAGTACTTC
size: NA; J: TRBJ2-2; V: TRBV4-1; D: NA; length: 13; CDR3: CASSQPSRGELFF; DNA: TGCGCCAGCAGCCAACCGTCTCGGGGGGAGCTGTTTTTT
size: NA; J: TRBJ1-1; V: TRBV12-3/TRBV12-4; D: NA; length: 13; CDR3: CASTRPGNTEAFF; DNA: TGTGCCAGCACCCGCCCCGGGAACACTGAAGCTTTCTTT
size: NA; J: TRBJ1-2; V: TRBV6-5; D: TRBD1; length: 15; CDR3: CASSYSPGQNYGYTF; DNA: TGTGCCAGCAGTTACTCGCCGGGACAGAACTATGGCTACACCTTC
size: NA; J: TRBJ2-7; V: TRBV2; D: TRBD2; length: 13; CDR3: CARGLAGGGEQYF; DNA: TGTGCCAGAGGACTAGCGGGGGGAGGTGAGCAGTACTTC
size: NA; J: TRBJ2-2; V: TRBV7-6; D: TRBD1; length: 15; CDR3: CASSLGQGRTGELFF; DNA: TGTGCCAGCAGCTTGGGACAGGGAAGGACCGGGGAGCTGTTTTTT
size: NA; J: TRBJ2-7; V: TRBV5-6; D: TRBD1; length: 15; CDR3: CASSWGTGLSYEQYF; DNA: TGTGCCAGCAGCTGGGGGACAGGCCTCTCCTACGAGCAGTACTTC
size: NA; J: TRBJ2-1; V: TRBV5-1; D: TRBD2; length: 18; CDR3: CASSSEGLAGFSYNEQFF; DNA: TGCGCCAGCAGCTCGGAGGGACTAGCGGGGTTCTCCTACAATGAGCAGTTCTTC
size: NA; J: TRBJ1-1; V: TRBV13; D: TRBD1; length: 13; CDR3: CASSKDRGTEAFF; DNA: TGTGCCAGCAGCAAGGACAGGGGAACTGAAGCTTTCTTT
size: few; J: TRBJ2-3; V: TRBV20-1; D: NA; length: 11; CDR3: CSALRGDTQYF; DNA: TGCAGTGCTCTAAGAGGAGATACGCAGTATTTT
size: NA; J: TRBJ2-1; V: TRBV5-1; D: TRBD2; length: 16; CDR3: CASSVRGLAGGNEQFF; DNA: TGCGCCAGCAGCGTAAGGGGACTAGCGGGGGGGAATGAGCAGTTCTTC
size: NA; J: TRBJ1-2; V: TRBV11-2; D: NA; length: 16; CDR3: CASSLGPPPVNYGYTF; DNA: TGTGCCAGCAGCTTAGGTCCCCCGCCGGTTAACTATGGCTACACCTTC
size: NA; J: TRBJ2-5; V: TRBV4-1; D: TRBD1; length: 14; CDR3: CASRLVGGGETQYF; DNA: TGCGCCAGCCGCCTTGTAGGGGGCGGGGAGACCCAGTACTTC
size: NA; J: TRBJ1-1; V: TRBV11-1; D: NA; length: 14; CDR3: CASSFNREGDEAFF; DNA: TGTGCCAGCAGCTTCAACAGGGAAGGTGATGAAGCTTTCTTT
size: NA; J: TRBJ1-2; V: TRBV5-1; D: TRBD1; length: 16; CDR3: CASSSTPDRANYGYTF; DNA: TGCGCCAGCAGCTCCACCCCCGACAGGGCCAACTATGGCTACACCTTC
size: NA; J: TRBJ2-2; V: TRBV5-1; D: NA; length: 14; CDR3: CASIGQPNTGELFF; DNA: TGCGCCAGCATCGGACAGCCGAACACCGGGGAGCTGTTTTTT
size: many; J: TRBJ1-1; V: TRBV7-9; D: NA; length: 14; CDR3: CASSLRSTGTEAFF; DNA: TGTGCCAGCAGCTTACGGTCGACGGGCACTGAAGCTTTCTTT
size: NA; J: TRBJ2-1; V: TRBV7-3; D: TRBD2; length: 14; CDR3: CASSVAGGVNEQFF; DNA: TGTGCCAGCAGCGTAGCGGGGGGGGTCAATGAGCAGTTCTTC
size: NA; J: TRBJ2-3; V: TRBV6-2/TRBV6-3; D: TRBD2; length: 14; CDR3: CASSGRGEKDTQYF; DNA: TGTGCCAGCAGCGGGCGGGGGGAAAAAGATACGCAGTATTTT
size: NA; J: TRBJ2-7; V: TRBV24-1; D: NA; length: 14; CDR3: CATSGSGSSYEQYF; DNA: TGTGCCACCAGTGGTTCAGGGTCCTCCTACGAGCAGTACTTC
size: NA; J: TRBJ2-5; V: TRBV27; D: TRBD1; length: 17; CDR3: CASSPLSGGQGIRTQYF; DNA: TGTGCCAGCAGTCCCCTCTCAGGGGGACAAGGAATTAGGACCCAGTACTTC